The next 2 T cell receptor beta chains were all read from a single sample in a study of blood T cells in healthy people across ages. The authors ran a second PCR of about 6 to 11 cycles using a sample-barcoded 5' primer and a J-beta primer mix. TCRdb processed the 5' RACE reads anew with MiXCR; each CDR3 protein has one entry. The table lists around 1.5 million distinct CDR3 sequences, roughly 32% of them singletons. Source material: blood. These receptors came from a woman aged 25 to 39 in good health.

This clonotype is a singleton in its sample. This sequence joins TRBV5-1 and TRBJ1-2; tentatively, D is TRBD1 (6 bases). Germline CDR1 is SGHRS and CDR2 is YFSETQ. The length of the CDR3 is 16 residues. Trimming left V 3 bases short and J 5 bases short, with 20 bases between. The CDR3 DNA follows: TGCGCCAGCAGCTCCGTCCTGGGGGGCGCAGGGTATGGCTACACCTTC. Amino acids: CASSSVLGGAGYGYTF.

The chain is built from TRBV20-1 and TRBJ1-1, with 8 nucleotides matching TRBD1. This CDR3 is built from 15 residues. Germline loops: CDR1 DFQATT, CDR2 SNEGSKA (reference sequence). Unmatched junction bases numbered 9, after V lost 3 bases and J lost 3 bases. The CDR3 loop reads CSASGPGGEDTEAFF. The CDR3 nucleotides are TGCAGTGCTAGCGGGCCAGGGGGCGAGGACACTGAAGCTTTCTTT.